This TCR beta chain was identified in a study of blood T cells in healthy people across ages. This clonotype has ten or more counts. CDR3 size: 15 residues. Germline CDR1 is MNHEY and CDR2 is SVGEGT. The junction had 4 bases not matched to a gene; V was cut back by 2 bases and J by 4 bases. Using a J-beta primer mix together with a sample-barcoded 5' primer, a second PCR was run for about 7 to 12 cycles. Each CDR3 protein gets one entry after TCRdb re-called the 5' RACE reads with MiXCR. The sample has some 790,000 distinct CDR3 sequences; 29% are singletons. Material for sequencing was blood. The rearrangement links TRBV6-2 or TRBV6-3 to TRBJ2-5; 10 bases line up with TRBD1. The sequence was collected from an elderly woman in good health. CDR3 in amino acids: CASSYGTGDPETQYF. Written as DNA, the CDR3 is TGTGCCAGCAGTTACGGGACAGGGGACCCAGAGACCCAGTACTTC.